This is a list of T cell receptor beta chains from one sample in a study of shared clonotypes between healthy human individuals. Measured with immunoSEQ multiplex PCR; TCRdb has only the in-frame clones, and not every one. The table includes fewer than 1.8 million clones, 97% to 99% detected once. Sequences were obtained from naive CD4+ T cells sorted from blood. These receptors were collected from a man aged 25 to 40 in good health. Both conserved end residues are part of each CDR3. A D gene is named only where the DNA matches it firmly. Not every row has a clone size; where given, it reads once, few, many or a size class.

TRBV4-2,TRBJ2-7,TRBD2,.,CASSLLTGTSPFSYEQYF,TGTGCCAGCAGCCTACTAACCGGGACTAGCCCTTTCTCCTACGAGCAGTACTTC
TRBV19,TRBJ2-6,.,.,CASSTSAGANVLTF,TGTGCCAGTAGTACAAGCGCTGGGGCCAACGTCCTGACTTTC
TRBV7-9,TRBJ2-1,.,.,CASSHRGYNEQFF,TGTGCCAGCAGCCATCGGGGCTACAATGAGCAGTTCTTC
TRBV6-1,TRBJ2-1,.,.,CASSEAQGSREFF,TGTGCCAGCAGTGAAGCGCAGGGGTCCAGGGAGTTCTTC
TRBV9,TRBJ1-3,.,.,CASSSDSRNTIYF,TGTGCCAGCAGCTCAGACAGCAGAAACACCATATATTTT
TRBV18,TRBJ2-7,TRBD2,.,CASSPVAGEVEQYF,TGTGCCAGCTCACCGGTAGCGGGAGAAGTGGAGCAGTACTTC
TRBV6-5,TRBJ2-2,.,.,CASSYRGSTGELFF,TGTGCCAGCAGTTACCGAGGTAGCACCGGGGAGCTGTTTTTT
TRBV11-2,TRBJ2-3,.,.,CASSLRRRSTDTQYF,TGTGCCAGCAGCTTAAGGCGGAGAAGCACAGATACGCAGTATTTT
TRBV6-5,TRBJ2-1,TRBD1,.,CASRKTGLNEQFF,TGTGCCAGCAGGAAGACAGGGCTCAATGAGCAGTTCTTC
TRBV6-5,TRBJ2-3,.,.,CASSYSMVDVADTQYF,TGTGCCAGCAGTTACTCGATGGTCGATGTCGCAGATACGCAGTATTTT
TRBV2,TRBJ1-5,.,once,CASSANRDSQPQHF,TGTGCCAGCAGTGCAAACAGGGATTCTCAGCCCCAGCATTTT
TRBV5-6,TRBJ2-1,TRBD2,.,CASTEAGGPSYNEQFF,TGTGCCAGCACTGAAGCGGGAGGGCCTTCCTACAATGAGCAGTTCTTC
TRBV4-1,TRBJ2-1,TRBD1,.,CASSYPGQGVEQFF,TGCGCCAGCAGTTACCCGGGACAGGGTGTTGAGCAGTTCTTC
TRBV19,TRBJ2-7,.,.,CASSQLGREQYF,TGTGCCAGTAGTCAATTGGGTCGCGAGCAGTACTTC
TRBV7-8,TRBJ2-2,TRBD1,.,CASSSLSGGTSGELFF,TGTGCCAGCAGCTCCCTGTCAGGGGGCACGTCCGGGGAGCTGTTTTTT
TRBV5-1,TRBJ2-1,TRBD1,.,CASSLLIYGRFKQGDNEQFF,TGCGCCAGCAGCTTGTTAATTTATGGGAGATTTAAACAGGGGGATAATGAGCAGTTCTTC
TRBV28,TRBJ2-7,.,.,CASSRSGSVSYEQYF,TGTGCCAGCAGTCGAAGCGGTTCCGTCTCCTACGAGCAGTACTTC